The 26 T cell receptor beta chains given below trace back to one sample, sequenced in a study of lymphopenia after photon versus proton radiotherapy. The repertoire was sequenced with immunoSEQ multiplex PCR; TCRdb's copy has only in-frame clones and lacks some. The sample carries 160,000 or so clones, roughly nine tenths recorded once. Sequenced material: peripheral blood, taken from a patient treated with photon-based radiotherapy. The receptors were sampled from a man aged 45-60 years with gastric cancer.

The chain couples TRBV29-1 to TRBJ2-5; 11 nucleotides line up with TRBD2. The germline V gene encodes CDR1 SQVTM and CDR2 ANQGSEA. V lost 3 bases to trimming and J lost 5 bases; unmatched junction nucleotides: 5. CDR3 length: 14 residues. The CDR3 is CSVETSGTGETQYF. The CDR3 DNA reads as TGCAGCGTTGAGACTAGCGGGACGGGCGAGACCCAGTACTTC. Full variable domain (remainder filled in from reference TRBV29-1 and TRBJ2-5): SAVISQKPSRDICQRGTSLTIQCQVDSQVTMMFWYRQQPGQSLTLIATANQGSEATYESGFVIDKFPISRPNLTFSTLTVSNMSPEDSSIYLCSVETSGTGETQYFGPGTRLLVL.

The V gene is TRBV28, the J gene TRBJ1-4; TRBD1 matches at 9 bases. Germline V gene lookup returns CDR1 MDHEN and CDR2 SYDVKM. The junction had 8 bases not matched to a gene; V was cut back by 5 bases and J by 4 bases. The CDR3 extends over 16 amino acids. The CDR3 loop reads CASSTTGQGYNEKLFF. CDR3 nucleotide sequence: TGTGCCAGCAGTACTACCGGACAGGGGTATAATGAAAAACTGTTTTTT.

The chain is built from TRBV4-2 and TRBJ2-7; 7 bases agree with TRBD1. The germline CDR1 and CDR2 sequences are LGHNA and YNFKEQ. J lost 1 base, V lost 0 bases, and 6 bases had no gene match. This CDR3 is built from 16 residues. As DNA, the CDR3 is TGTGCCAGCAGCCAAGATGGGGACAGTCTTTCCTACGAGCAGTACTTC. Its protein is CASSQDGDSLSYEQYF.

This chain links TRBV9 with TRBJ1-2; D is uncertain. Looked up from germline, CDR1 is SGDLS and CDR2 is YYNGEE. This CDR3 has 13 residues. Trimming removed 0 bases at V and 3 bases at J, with 6 bases between. The CDR3 sequence is CASSVASHYGYTF. CDR3 bases: TGTGCCAGCAGCGTAGCTAGTCACTATGGCTACACCTTC.

This clone appeared a few times. This rearrangement joins TRBV9 to TRBJ2-5; D is possibly TRBD2 (6 bases). The CDR3 totals 15 residues. With 3 bases removed from V and 5 bases from J, the gap between germline ends came to 17 bases. Germline V gene data show CDR1 as SGDLS and CDR2 as YYNGEE. CDR3 nucleotide sequence: TGTGCCAGCAGCGGAACGACTAGTCCCTGGGAGACCCAGTACTTC. It specifies CASSGTTSPWETQYF.

DNA of the CDR3: TGCGCCAGCAGCTTTACTAGCGCCTCCTACGAGCAGTACTTC. It encodes CASSFTSASYEQYF. V usage is TRBV5-1 and J usage is TRBJ2-7, with 7 bases matching TRBD2. V shed 2 bases, J shed 0 bases, and the junction held 2 bases outside the gene matches. Germline CDR1 SGHRS, CDR2 YFSETQ. This CDR3 region has 14 residues.

This clone appeared once. This sequence joins TRBV19 and TRBJ2-6; 9 nucleotides align to TRBD1. The germline CDR1 and CDR2 sequences are LNHDA and SQIVND (reference sequence). V gave up 9 bases and J gave up 0 bases; unmatched junction bases: 3. The CDR3 covers 15 residues. The CDR3 DNA reads as TGTGCCAGCGGGACAGGGCTCTCTGGGGCCAACGTCCTGACTTTC. Its translation: CASGTGLSGANVLTF. Full variable domain (outside the CDR3, taken from reference TRBV19 and TRBJ2-6): DGGITQSPKYLFRKEGQNVTLSCEQNLNHDAMYWYRQDPGQGLRLIYYSQIVNDFQKGDIAEGYSVSREKKESFPLTVTSAQKNPTAFYLCASGTGLSGANVLTFGAGSRLTVL.

The chain employs TRBV5-5 and TRBJ2-1; TRBD2 aligns across 8 bases. Germline V gene data show CDR1 as SGHKS and CDR2 as YYEKEE (reference sequence). The J segment lost 13 bases and the V segment lost 4 bases, leaving 7 bases of the junction unmatched. The CDR3 sequence is 12 residues long. CDR3 sequence: CASSESGREQFF. The CDR3 DNA follows: TGTGCCAGCAGCGAAAGCGGGAGAGAACAGTTCTTC. Full variable domain (missing parts from reference TRBV5-5 and TRBJ2-1): DAGVTQSPTHLIKTRGQQVTLRCSPISGHKSVSWYQQVLGQGPQFIFQYYEKEERGRGNFPDRFSARQFPNYSSELNVNALLLGDSALYLCASSESGREQFFGPGTRLTVL.

This clone was observed a single time. The V gene is TRBV5-4, the J gene TRBJ2-3, with a weak D call TRBD1 (6 bases). Germline CDR1 and CDR2: SGHNT and YYREEE (reference sequence). V lost 0 bases and J lost 4, with 12 bases in between. This CDR3 contains 15 residues. CDR3 bases: TGTGCCAGCAGCTTGGGGACAGCTAGGTCAGATACGCAGTATTTT. It is translated as CASSLGTARSDTQYF. The complete variable domain, with remaining parts taken from reference TRBV5-4 and TRBJ2-3, reads ETGVTQSPTHLIKTRGQQVTLRCSSQSGHNTVSWYQQALGQGPQFIFQYYREEENGRGNFPPRFSGLQFPNYSSELNVNALELDDSALYLCASSLGTARSDTQYFGPGTRLTVL.

This clone appeared once. The chain has TRBV15 and TRBJ2-1; 8 bases map to TRBD2. This CDR3 has 19 amino acids. V dropped 1 base and J dropped 5; count of bases not matched to a gene: 16. Germline loops: CDR1 LNHNV, CDR2 YYDKDF (reference sequence). The CDR3, as DNA: TGTGCCACCAGCAGAGTCCCCCTGGGAGCGGGAGATATGGACAATGAGCAGTTCTTC. It encodes CATSRVPLGAGDMDNEQFF.

The J gene is TRBJ2-2, the V gene TRBV19; 8 positions match TRBD2. Losses at the gene ends were 3 bases for V and 1 base for J; bases not matched to a gene: 10. The length of the CDR3 is 18 residues. The germline CDR1 and CDR2 sequences are LNHDA and SQIVND (reference sequence). The CDR3 sequence: CASSITSGAPWNTGELFF. The CDR3 region has the DNA TGTGCCAGTAGTATCACTAGCGGAGCCCCCTGGAACACCGGGGAGCTGTTTTTT.

This chain uses TRBV7-9 with TRBJ2-1, with 8 positions matching TRBD1. The junction had 2 bases not matched to a gene; V was cut back by 5 bases and J by 8 bases. Per germline, CDR1 SEHNR and CDR2 FQNEAQ (reference sequence). This CDR3 has 12 residues. The CDR3 DNA reads TGTGCCAGCAGCATGGACAGGGATGAGCAGTTCTTC. Its protein product is CASSMDRDEQFF.

The V gene is TRBV21-1, the J gene TRBJ1-2; the tabulated D call, TRBD1, remains unverified against the DNA. TRBV21-1 corresponds to a pseudogene. This CDR3 contains 14 residues. As DNA, the CDR3 is TGTGCCAGCAGCAAAGACGGGACAGCCTATGGCTACACCTTC. Amino acids: CASSKDGTAYGYTF.

The CDR3: CASSINGGDTQPQHF. CDR3 bases: TGTGCCAGTAGTATAAACGGAGGGGATACCCAGCCCCAGCATTTT. The chain has TRBV19 and TRBJ1-5; D might be TRBD1 (5 bases). CDR1 LNHDA and CDR2 SQIVND come from the germline V gene (reference sequence). V was trimmed by 2 bases and J by 7 bases, leaving 15 bases between them. The CDR3 covers 15 residues.

V and J are TRBV6-6 and TRBJ1-2; D might be TRBD1 (5 bases). The CDR3 is 15 residues long. Deletions cut 0 bases from V and 4 bases from J, with 12 bases between. CDR1 is MNHNY and CDR2 is SVGAGI in the germline V gene (reference sequence). In DNA, the CDR3 is TGTGCCAGCAGTTACTCGGCCGGGGGTGTCTATGGCTACACCTTC. As protein: CASSYSAGGVYGYTF.

This chain links TRBV27 with TRBJ1-1; D is undetermined. The V and J ends lost 5 bases and 5 bases respectively, with 9 bases between them. The CDR3 sequence is 12 residues long. CDR1 is MNHEY, CDR2 SMNVEV, per germline (reference sequence). In DNA, the CDR3 is TGTGCCAGCAGTCCGATTTGGACTGAAGCTTTCTTT. Its translation: CASSPIWTEAFF.

CDR3 sequence: CASSLDVHRDYEQYF. CDR3 DNA: TGTGCCAGCAGCTTAGATGTTCACAGGGACTACGAGCAGTACTTC. This chain links TRBV11-3 with TRBJ2-7, with a possible D match to TRBD1 (6 bases). The CDR3 totals 15 residues. V lost 0 bases, J lost 3 bases, and 12 bases lay in between. Germline V gene lookup returns CDR1 SGHNT and CDR2 YENEEA.

The J gene is TRBJ1-5, the V gene TRBV29-1; a possible D gene is TRBD1 (6 bases). CDR3 length equals 12 residues. V was shortened by 5 bases and J by 1 base, with 6 bases between the two germline ends. From germline, CDR1 is SQVTM and CDR2 ANQGSEA. CDR3 in DNA: TGCAGCGTTAGGGGGAGCAATCAGCCCCAGCATTTT. Residues: CSVRGSNQPQHF.

This clone was observed a handful of times. The V and J genes are TRBV5-1 and TRBJ1-3; D gene uncertain. There are 15 residues in the CDR3. Trimming removed 0 bases from V and 2 bases from J, with 9 bases in between. Germline loops: CDR1 SGHRS, CDR2 YFSETQ. DNA for the CDR3: TGCGCCAGCAGCTTGGAGGCTGCTGCTGGAAACACCATATATTTT. Amino acids: CASSLEAAAGNTIYF.

The chain links TRBV18 to TRBJ1-1; 7 bases agree with TRBD1. Trimming removed 2 bases from V and 4 bases from J; junction bases left unmatched: 4. Germline V CDR1 and CDR2: KGHSH, LQKENI. CDR3 length: 14 residues. The DNA of the CDR3 is TGTGCCAGCTCACCAATTGCAGGGGGCACTGAAGCTTTCTTT. Amino acids: CASSPIAGGTEAFF.

This chain links TRBV7-2 with TRBJ1-1, with D maybe TRBD1 (6 bases). Trimming removed 5 bases at V and 1 base at J, with 14 bases between. Germline CDR1 is SGHTA and CDR2 is FQGNSA. CDR3 length: 15 amino acids. This CDR3 is CASSPRTGWNTEAFF. For the CDR3, the DNA is TGTGCCAGCAGCCCCCGAACAGGGTGGAACACTGAAGCTTTCTTT. Looking up the rest from reference TRBV7-2 and TRBJ1-1 gives the full variable domain: GAGVSQSPSNKVTEKGKDVELRCDPISGHTALYWYRQSLGQGLEFLIYFQGNSAPDKSGLPSDRFSAERTGGSVSTLTIQRTQQEDSAVYLCASSPRTGWNTEAFFGQGTRLTVV.

This chain joins TRBV5-5 and TRBJ2-5, with a possible D match to TRBD1 (6 bases). The CDR3 runs 13 residues. Germline V gene sequence: CDR1 SGHKS, CDR2 YYEKEE (reference sequence). V was cut by 4 bases and J by 2 bases, with 9 bases left in between. The CDR3 loop reads CASSARGQETQYF. CDR3 coding DNA: TGTGCCAGCAGCGCCAGGGGACAAGAGACCCAGTACTTC.

The chain has TRBV23-1 and TRBJ2-5; 8 bases fit TRBD2. Being an ORF, TRBV23-1 has a function that is uncertain. The ends lost 1 base at V and 0 bases at J; junction bases unmatched: 4. The CDR3 is 16 amino acids. The CDR3 spells CASSQWPSGYQETQYF. Written as DNA, the CDR3 is TGCGCCAGCAGTCAATGGCCTAGCGGGTACCAAGAGACCCAGTACTTC.

The rearrangement joins TRBV30 to TRBJ1-1, with 9 bases lining up with TRBD1. The CDR3 spans 13 residues. Trimming at V came to 4 bases and at J to 10 bases, leaving 10 bases not matched to a gene. The germline V gene encodes CDR1 GTSNPN and CDR2 SVGIG (reference sequence). CDR3 loop: CAWITGGARGAFF. The CDR3 DNA reads TGTGCCTGGATAACAGGGGGCGCGAGAGGAGCTTTCTTT. Based on the CDR3 plus reference TRBV30 and TRBJ1-1, the full variable domain is SQTIHQWPATLVQPVGSPLSLECTVEGTSNPNLYWYRQAAGRGLQLLFYSVGIGQISSEVPQNLSASRPQDRQFILSSKKLLLSDSGFYLCAWITGGARGAFFGQGTRLTVV.

The genes are TRBV30 and TRBJ2-5; D is undetermined. The CDR3 runs 15 residues. V lost 1 base, J lost 1 base, and 13 bases lay in between. Germline V CDR1 and CDR2: GTSNPN, SVGIG (reference sequence). CDR3 nucleotides: TGTGCCTGGAGTGGGGCGCCTAACCTCCAAGAGACCCAGTACTTC. Translating it yields CAWSGAPNLQETQYF. Full variable domain (missing parts from reference TRBV30 and TRBJ2-5): SQTIHQWPATLVQPVGSPLSLECTVEGTSNPNLYWYRQAAGRGLQLLFYSVGIGQISSEVPQNLSASRPQDRQFILSSKKLLLSDSGFYLCAWSGAPNLQETQYFGPGTRLLVL.

The chain has TRBV7-6 and TRBJ1-3; D may be TRBD1 (6 bases). CDR1 SGHVS and CDR2 FNYEAQ come from the germline V gene. The V gene lost 1 base and the J gene lost 0 bases, with 16 bases spanning the gap. The CDR3 sequence is 18 residues long. The CDR3, as DNA: TGTGCCAGCAGCTTAGACGTCAGGGGCCCCTCCTCTGGAAACACCATATATTTT. It codes for CASSLDVRGPSSGNTIYF.